What follows are 24 T cell receptor beta chains derived from one specimen sequenced in a study of blood T cell repertoires in COVID-19. Sequenced by immunoSEQ multiplex PCR; TCRdb stores in-frame clones only, minus some. The profile shows under 500,000 clones, approximately 90% of them singletons. Sequenced: PBMCs or T cells enriched from blood (not recorded which). The receptors shown here come from a woman under 30 with acute COVID-19.

Only a few counts were recorded for this clone. V is TRBV20-1 and J is TRBJ2-3, with 10 bases identical to TRBD2. This CDR3 has 17 amino acids. V shed 3 bases, J shed 1 base, and the junction held 10 bases outside the gene matches. Germline assignment: CDR1 DFQATT and CDR2 SNEGSKA (reference sequence). This CDR3 reads CSASISGGLDGTDTQYF. CDR3 DNA: TGCAGTGCTAGTATTAGCGGGGGGCTAGATGGCACAGATACGCAGTATTTT.

This chain uses TRBV29-1 with TRBJ1-1, with D perhaps TRBD1 (6 bases). Germline assignment: CDR1 SQVTM and CDR2 ANQGSEA. V gave up 6 bases and J gave up 2 bases, with 13 bases separating them. This CDR3 is built from 13 residues. Written as DNA, the CDR3 is TGCAGCGTCACAGGGCTATTAAACACTGAAGCTTTCTTT. The encoded protein is CSVTGLLNTEAFF.

The chain has TRBV7-9 and TRBJ1-2, with a tentative D call TRBD1 (5 bases). Trimming left V 5 bases short and J 2 bases short, with 21 bases between. The CDR3 has 17 residues. CDR1 and CDR2 from the germline V gene are SEHNR and FQNEAQ (reference sequence). CDR3 sequence: CASSLGTARTWNYGYTF. The CDR3 coding sequence is TGTGCCAGCAGCCTGGGGACTGCTCGAACCTGGAACTATGGCTACACCTTC. Filled out from reference TRBV7-9 and TRBJ1-2, the complete variable domain reads DTGVSQNPRHKITKRGQNVTFRCDPISEHNRLYWYRQTLGQGPEFLTYFQNEAQLEKSRLLSDRFSAERPKGSFSTLEIQRTEQGDSAMYLCASSLGTARTWNYGYTFGSGTRLTVV.

The V call is TRBV19, the J call TRBJ2-1; D may be TRBD2 (5 bases). The V gene's germline CDR1 is LNHDA and CDR2 SQIVND (reference sequence). The CDR3 is made up of 15 amino acids. V dropped 6 bases and J dropped 5 bases, with 17 bases sitting between them. The CDR3 DNA reads TGTGCCAGTAGCACCCTAAGAGCGGCCCACAATGAGCAGTTCTTC. It specifies CASSTLRAAHNEQFF.

V is TRBV27 and J is TRBJ1-2; 8 bases match TRBD1. The CDR3 has 13 amino acids. Germline V gene lookup returns CDR1 MNHEY and CDR2 SMNVEV (reference sequence). Unmatched junction bases numbered 8, after V lost 3 bases and J lost 11 bases. In nucleotides, the CDR3 is TGTGCCAGCAGTTTTCAGGGGGCAAATAAGTACACCTTC. Its translation is CASSFQGANKYTF.

This rearrangement joins TRBV19 to TRBJ1-4, with no clear D. The germline gives CDR1 LNHDA, CDR2 SQIVND (reference sequence). V lost 3 bases, J lost 0 bases, and 8 bases lay in between. The CDR3 runs to 15 residues. The CDR3 reads CASSMGAATNEKLFF. The DNA for the CDR3 is TGTGCCAGTAGTATGGGCGCTGCAACTAATGAAAAACTGTTTTTT.

The chain uses TRBV30 and TRBJ1-2, with 7 bases identical to TRBD1. The CDR3 contains 12 residues. CDR1 is GTSNPN, CDR2 SVGIG, per germline (reference sequence). J lost 6 bases, V lost 4 bases, and 5 bases had no gene match. CDR3 residues: CAWKGRGDGYTF. The CDR3 nucleotides read TGTGCCTGGAAGGGCAGGGGGGATGGCTACACCTTC.

This chain links TRBV19 with TRBJ1-2; D is ambiguous. The CDR3 length is 13 residues. The V gene lost 9 bases and the J gene lost 2 bases, with 13 bases spanning the gap. Looked up from germline, CDR1 is LNHDA and CDR2 is SQIVND (reference sequence). CDR3 bases: TGTGCCAGCACAACGGGAGCGAACTATGGCTACACCTTC. Translating gives CASTTGANYGYTF.

This sequence joins TRBV9 and TRBJ1-6; unclear D gene. CDR1 is SGDLS and CDR2 is YYNGEE in the germline V gene. The ends were cut back, 0 bases at V and 10 bases at J, with 11 bases in the middle. The CDR3 spans 14 residues. DNA of the CDR3: TGTGCCAGCAGCGTAGGGAGTGTAGACTCACCCCTCCACTTT. It yields the protein CASSVGSVDSPLHF. Supplemented by reference TRBV9 and TRBJ1-6, the full variable domain reads DSGVTQTPKHLITATGQRVTLRCSPRSGDLSVYWYQQSLDQGLQFLIQYYNGEERAKGNILERFSAQQFPDLHSELNLSSLELGDSALYFCASSVGSVDSPLHFGNGTRLTVT.

The chain has TRBV15 and TRBJ2-4; perhaps TRBD2 as D (6 bases). Germline CDR1 is LNHNV and CDR2 is YYDKDF (reference sequence). The CDR3 length is 16 residues. Trimming took off 0 bases at V and 3 bases at J, with 12 bases between the two ends. CDR3 in amino acids: CATSREKEGGKNIQYF. CDR3 sequence (DNA): TGTGCCACCAGCAGAGAAAAGGAGGGAGGCAAAAACATTCAGTACTTC.

This clone was observed once. The V call is TRBV5-8, the J call TRBJ2-7; the match to TRBD1 covers 7 bases. Germline V CDR1 and CDR2: SGHTS, YDEGEE. The CDR3 extends over 16 amino acids. The V gene end was trimmed by 4 bases and the J gene end by 3 bases; junction bases not matched to a gene: 13. The CDR3 is CASSREPGQHLYEQYF. DNA for the CDR3: TGTGCCAGCAGCCGGGAACCGGGACAGCATCTCTACGAGCAGTACTTC.

The chain couples TRBV5-1 to TRBJ1-4, with 7 positions matching TRBD1. The ends lost 4 bases at V and 4 bases at J; junction bases unmatched: 7. From germline, CDR1 is SGHRS and CDR2 YFSETQ. The CDR3 has 15 amino acids. This CDR3 is CASSKDRPNNEKLFF. The CDR3 DNA reads TGCGCCAGCAGCAAGGACAGGCCAAATAATGAAAAACTGTTTTTT.

The gene calls are TRBV5-1 and TRBJ2-5; D might be TRBD2 (5 bases). V was trimmed by 1 base and J by 2 bases, leaving 12 bases between them. CDR3 length: 15 amino acids. The germline V gene encodes CDR1 SGHRS and CDR2 YFSETQ. This CDR3 reads CASSLSGVIQETQYF. The DNA for the CDR3 is TGCGCCAGCAGCTTGAGCGGCGTGATACAAGAGACCCAGTACTTC.

The V call is TRBV12-5, the J call TRBJ1-1; tentative D call: TRBD1 (5 bases). Germline V gene sequence: CDR1 LGHNT, CDR2 FRNRAP. The CDR3 loop spans 14 amino acids. Trimming removed 3 bases from V and 4 bases from J, with 12 bases in between. CDR3 loop: CASGLLWGSTEAFF. Written as DNA, the CDR3 is TGTGCTAGTGGTTTACTTTGGGGCTCCACTGAAGCTTTCTTT.

The chain combines TRBV19 with TRBJ2-2; D not resolved. Germline CDR1 reads LNHDA; CDR2 reads SQIVND (reference sequence). The V and J ends lost 3 bases and 5 bases respectively, with 4 bases between them. The CDR3 has 12 residues. The CDR3 DNA reads as TGTGCCAGTAGTATCCGGACCGGGGAGCTGTTTTTT. Residues: CASSIRTGELFF.

This CDR3 is CASSHEENTIYF. The DNA for the CDR3 is TGTGCCAGCAGCCATGAGGAAAACACCATATATTTT. This chain joins TRBV14 and TRBJ1-3; no clear D gene. This CDR3 has 12 amino acids. Germline V gene lookup returns CDR1 SGHDN and CDR2 FVKESK. The V gene lost 3 bases and the J gene lost 6 bases, with 6 bases spanning the gap.

V usage is TRBV30 and J usage is TRBJ1-6, with D perhaps matching TRBD1 (5 bases). The CDR3 has 14 residues. V was trimmed by 0 bases and J by 10 bases, leaving 13 bases between them. Germline lookup yields CDR1 GTSNPN and CDR2 SVGIG (reference sequence). The CDR3 region has the DNA TGTGCCTGGAGTGTACAAGGGGTCCAATCACCCCTCCACTTT. The encoded protein is CAWSVQGVQSPLHF.

J is TRBJ2-7 and V is TRBV7-2; D is possibly TRBD2 (5 bases). CDR1 and CDR2 (germline): SGHTA, FQGNSA. The germline V and J ends were trimmed by 4 bases and 2 bases, with 12 bases remaining between them. CDR3 size: 14 residues. The CDR3 spells CASSSGRGAYEQYF. CDR3 DNA sequence: TGTGCCAGCAGCTCCGGCCGGGGAGCCTACGAGCAGTACTTC.

This CDR3 reads CATSEGVLAENTGELFF. The DNA of the CDR3 is TGTGCCACCAGTGAGGGGGTTCTAGCGGAGAACACCGGGGAGCTGTTTTTT. This chain joins TRBV24-1 and TRBJ2-2; 7 bases agree with TRBD2. Germline values: CDR1 KGHDR, CDR2 SFDVKD. The CDR3 contains 17 residues. V was clipped by 4 bases and J by 1 base; unmatched bases: 8.

The chain links TRBV7-2 to TRBJ2-2, with D possibly matching TRBD2 (6 bases). CDR3 length: 16 residues. Germline V lookup: CDR1 SGHTA, CDR2 FQGNSA. V lost 2 bases, J lost 0 bases, and 10 bases lay in between. In nucleotides, the CDR3 is TGTGCCAGCAGCTTACCCGAGCGGGCGAACACCGGGGAGCTGTTTTTT. This gives the protein CASSLPERANTGELFF.

This clone was found a few times. The genes are TRBV27 and TRBJ1-5; TRBD1 is a possible D gene (6 bases). The CDR3 runs 15 residues. Germline-derived CDR1 and CDR2 are MNHEY and SMNVEV (reference sequence). V was pared by 6 bases and J by 1 base, with 13 bases between. In DNA form, the CDR3 reads TGTGCCAGCAGCGCCGGGACACTGAGCAATCAGCCCCAGCATTTT. Translated, it gives CASSAGTLSNQPQHF.

The rearrangement uses TRBV27 and TRBJ2-7, with 11 bases aligning to TRBD2. V dropped 6 bases and J dropped 4; count of bases not matched to a gene: 14. This CDR3 has 17 residues. CDR1 and CDR2 from the germline V gene are MNHEY and SMNVEV (reference sequence). CDR3 loop: CASSLEVAGGLGYEQYF. CDR3 nucleotides: TGTGCCAGCAGCCTCGAGGTAGCGGGAGGGCTCGGGTACGAGCAGTACTTC.

This chain links TRBV5-1 with TRBJ2-5, with TRBD2 matching 12 bases. CDR3 size: 16 residues. Germline assignment: CDR1 SGHRS and CDR2 YFSETQ. V was clipped by 3 bases and J by 1 base; unmatched bases: 4. The CDR3 nucleotides read TGCGCCAGCAGCTCAGGACTAGCGGGGATCCAAGAGACCCAGTACTTC. Translated: CASSSGLAGIQETQYF. The complete variable domain, with remaining parts taken from reference TRBV5-1 and TRBJ2-5, reads KAGVTQTPRYLIKTRGQQVTLSCSPISGHRSVSWYQQTPGQGLQFLFEYFSETQRNKGNFPGRFSGRQFSNSRSEMNVSTLELGDSALYLCASSSGLAGIQETQYFGPGTRLLVL.

The chain is built from TRBV21-1 and TRBJ1-4. TRBV21-1 is listed as a pseudogene. The CDR3 runs to 14 residues. In nucleotides, the CDR3 is TGTGCCAGCAGCAATCCGGGTCCTAATGAAAAACTGTTTTTT. It yields the protein CASSNPGPNEKLFF.